The present T cell receptor beta chain was sequenced within a study of T cell responses to AZD1222 COVID-19 vaccine. General study points: Sampling that yielded the repertoires occurred only after the peak T cell response. Spike was spanned by vaccine-associated CD4 TCRs, with dominance at 160-218 and 743-854. Possibly, clonal diversity was underestimated; donors were largely white British and included more females. The breadth and depth of Spike-specific TCRs increased once two AZD1222 doses had been given.

Data came from immunoSEQ multiplex PCR; TCRdb stores just in-frame clones and leaves some out. The sample has around 160,000 clones, about 92% seen once. In regard to this clone: Its specificity is not known.

V lost 0 bases to trimming and J lost 8 bases; unmatched junction nucleotides: 6. This CDR3 contains 15 residues. The germline V gene has CDR1 SGHRS and CDR2 YFSETQ. The receptor's source is an adult who received the AZD1222 COVID-19 vaccine. The chain employs TRBV5-1 and TRBJ2-1; 9 nucleotides align to TRBD2. The sequences come from peripheral blood, collected 28 days after the second AZD1222 dose. CDR3 nucleotides: TGCGCCAGCAGCTTGGTTAGCGGGGGTTTGGATGAGCAGTTCTTC. Its protein product is CASSLVSGGLDEQFF.